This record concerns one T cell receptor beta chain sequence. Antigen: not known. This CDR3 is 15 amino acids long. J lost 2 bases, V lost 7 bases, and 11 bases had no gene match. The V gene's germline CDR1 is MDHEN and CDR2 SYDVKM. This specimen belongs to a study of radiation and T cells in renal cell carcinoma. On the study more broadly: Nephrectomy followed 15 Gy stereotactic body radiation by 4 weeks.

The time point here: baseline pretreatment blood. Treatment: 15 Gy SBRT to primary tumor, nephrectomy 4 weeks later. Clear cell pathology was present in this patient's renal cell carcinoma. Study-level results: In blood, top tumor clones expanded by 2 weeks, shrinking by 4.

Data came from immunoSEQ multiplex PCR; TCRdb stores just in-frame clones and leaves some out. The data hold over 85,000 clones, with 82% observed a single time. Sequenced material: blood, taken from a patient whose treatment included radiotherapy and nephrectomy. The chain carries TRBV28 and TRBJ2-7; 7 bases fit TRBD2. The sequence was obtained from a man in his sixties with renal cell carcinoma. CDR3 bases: TGTGCCAGCATCCCGGATGGGAGCGGGGCCTACGAGCAGTACTTC. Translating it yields CASIPDGSGAYEQYF.